The 8 T cell receptor beta chains listed next were all sequenced from one sample in a study of cytomegalovirus exposure and HLA in healthy donors. The PCR ran on 60 Vbeta and 13 Jbeta primers. This table comes from immunoSEQ multiplex PCR, and its TCRdb copy is limited to in-frame clones, with some not included. Of 100,000 to 150,000 clones detected, roughly 73% appear once; the ten largest clones hold around 4.8%. The sample comprised PBMCs. These receptors all come from a man aged 55-75 years in good health and CMV-seropositive.

This clone has more than one count but fewer than ten. This rearrangement joins TRBV5-4 to TRBJ1-5; D not certain. This CDR3 is built from 13 residues. Per germline, CDR1 SGHNT and CDR2 YYREEE (reference sequence). Between the trimmed V and J ends, which lost 2 bases and 2 bases, there was a span of 5 bases. The CDR3 sequence: CASSFQGNQPQHF. The CDR3 nucleotides read TGTGCCAGCAGCTTCCAGGGCAATCAGCCCCAGCATTTT.

This clone has a handful of counts. The J gene is TRBJ2-7, the V gene TRBV5-4; D possibly corresponds to TRBD1 (5 bases). Germline V CDR1 and CDR2: SGHNT, YYREEE (reference sequence). The V and J ends lost 2 bases and 7 bases respectively, with 13 bases between them. There are 13 residues in the CDR3. The CDR3 loop is CASSFYRQGEQYF. CDR3 nucleotides: TGTGCCAGCAGCTTTTACCGTCAGGGTGAGCAGTACTTC.

This clone showed up just a few times. This chain joins TRBV29-1 and TRBJ2-1; 11 bases are shared with TRBD2. Germline V gene data show CDR1 as SQVTM and CDR2 as ANQGSEA. Unmatched junction bases numbered 7, after V lost 3 bases and J lost 9 bases. This CDR3 comprises 14 residues. The CDR3 DNA reads as TGCAGCGTTGAGACTAGCGGGACGACAGGTGAGCAGTTCTTC. It encodes CSVETSGTTGEQFF.

CDR3 bases: TGTGCCAGTAGGGAACAATCGGGGCAGCCCCAGCATTTT. Translated: CASREQSGQPQHF. The chain is built from TRBV19 and TRBJ1-5; D is undetermined. The ends were cut back, 6 bases at V and 7 bases at J, with 13 bases in the middle. Per the germline V gene, CDR1 is LNHDA and CDR2 is SQIVND (reference sequence). CDR3 length: 13 residues.

The sample holds one count of this clone. J is TRBJ2-7 and V is TRBV6-1, with TRBD2 as a possible D gene (7 bases). In germline, CDR1 is MNHNS, CDR2 SASEGT. Trimming took off 4 bases at V and 1 base at J, with 11 bases between the two ends. This CDR3 region has 14 residues. The CDR3 DNA reads as TGTGCCAGCAGTGCGGGGGGCCATTCCTACGAGCAGTACTTC. Amino acid sequence: CASSAGGHSYEQYF.

This rearrangement joins TRBV10-2 to TRBJ1-1; D unclear. CDR1 is WSHSY and CDR2 is SAAADI in the germline V gene. The CDR3 extends over 14 amino acids. V lost 6 bases to trimming and J lost 6 bases, with 17 bases between them. In DNA form, the CDR3 reads TGCGCCAGCAGGGGGAGGGATGTGGGGTCTGAAGCTTTCTTT. Amino acids: CASRGRDVGSEAFF.

J is TRBJ1-5 and V is TRBV5-5; D remains ambiguous. The CDR3 extends over 15 amino acids. Deletions cut 1 base from V and 5 bases from J, with 13 bases between. Germline lookup yields CDR1 SGHKS and CDR2 YYEKEE (reference sequence). The CDR3 here is CASSLSGFDDQPQHF. The CDR3 DNA reads TGTGCCAGCAGCTTGTCGGGATTCGACGATCAGCCCCAGCATTTT.

The chain employs TRBV18 and TRBJ2-7, with D possibly matching TRBD2 (5 bases). This CDR3 has 14 amino acids. The ends were cut back, 5 bases at V and 6 bases at J, with 17 bases in the middle. Germline CDR1 KGHSH, CDR2 LQKENI. The CDR3 coding sequence is TGTGCCAGCTCAACCGAGGGTTTTTCGGGCGAGCAGTACTTC. Translated, it gives CASSTEGFSGEQYF.